The sample holds many counts of the clone carrying this T cell receptor beta chain. Its antigen is unknown. The source of the sample is a study of CD8 T cells in ankylosing spondylitis. Findings and limits, study-wide: The authors reported significant enrichment of disease-linked clones in matched ankylosing spondylitis synovial fluid. Seven to nine highly homologous variants made up a TCR beta motif, and this motif appeared characteristic of ankylosing spondylitis blood. In peripheral blood, disease-linked CD8+ clones occurred at relatively low frequencies.

By quantitative 5'-RACE with molecular barcodes, the TCR beta libraries were made. MiXCR, applied by TCRdb to the 5' RACE reads, yields one record per CDR3 protein. The table lists roughly 48,000 distinct CDR3 sequences, 6.5% to 9% of them singletons. J gave up 4 bases and V 5 bases, and 10 bases lay outside the gene matches. This CDR3 region has 16 residues. CDR1 is SGHTA, CDR2 FQGNSA, per germline. The chain combines TRBV7-2 with TRBJ2-3, with 9 bases fitting TRBD1. Input material: blood, either unsorted or a sorted T cell fraction (not recorded which). The clonotype comes from a female donor with ankylosing spondylitis or in good health (not recorded which). CDR3 loop: CASSRLGQGIADTQYF. Written as DNA, the CDR3 is TGTGCCAGCAGCCGCCTTGGACAGGGGATCGCAGATACGCAGTATTTT.